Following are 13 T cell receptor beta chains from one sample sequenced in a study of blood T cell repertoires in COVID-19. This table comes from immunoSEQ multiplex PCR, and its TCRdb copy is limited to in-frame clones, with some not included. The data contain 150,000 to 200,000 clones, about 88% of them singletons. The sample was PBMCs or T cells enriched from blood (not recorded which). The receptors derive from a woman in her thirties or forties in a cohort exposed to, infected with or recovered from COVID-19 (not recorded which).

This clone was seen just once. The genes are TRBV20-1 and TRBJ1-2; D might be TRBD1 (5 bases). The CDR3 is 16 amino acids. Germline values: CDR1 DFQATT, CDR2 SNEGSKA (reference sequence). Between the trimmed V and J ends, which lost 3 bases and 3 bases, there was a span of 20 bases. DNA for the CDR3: TGCAGTGCTAGTTCGTCAGGGCGAGAAACTTACTATGGCTACACCTTC. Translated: CSASSSGRETYYGYTF.

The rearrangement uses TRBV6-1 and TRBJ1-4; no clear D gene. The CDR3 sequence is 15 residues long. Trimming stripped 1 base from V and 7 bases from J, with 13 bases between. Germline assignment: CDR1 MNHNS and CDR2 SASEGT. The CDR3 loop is CASSEGGASFEKLFF. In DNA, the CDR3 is TGTGCCAGCAGTGAAGGAGGAGCGTCTTTTGAAAAACTGTTTTTT.

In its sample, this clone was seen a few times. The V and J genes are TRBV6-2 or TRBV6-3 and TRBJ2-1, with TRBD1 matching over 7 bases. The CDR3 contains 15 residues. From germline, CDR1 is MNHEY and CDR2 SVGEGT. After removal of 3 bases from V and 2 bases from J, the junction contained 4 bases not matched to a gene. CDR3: CASSYTGTAYNEQFF. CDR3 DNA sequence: TGTGCCAGCAGTTATACCGGGACAGCCTACAATGAGCAGTTCTTC.

This CDR3 reads CASSLVFGTDNEQFF. The CDR3, as DNA: TGCGCCAGCAGCTTGGTTTTTGGGACTGACAATGAGCAGTTCTTC. V is TRBV5-1 and J is TRBJ2-1, with D maybe TRBD2 (6 bases). Trimming pared 0 bases from V and 5 bases from J, leaving 12 bases between. The CDR3 runs to 15 residues. CDR1 is SGHRS and CDR2 is YFSETQ in the germline V gene.

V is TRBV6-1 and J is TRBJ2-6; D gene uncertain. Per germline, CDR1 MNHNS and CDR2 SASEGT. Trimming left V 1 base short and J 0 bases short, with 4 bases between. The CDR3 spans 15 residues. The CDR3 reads CASSEGGSGANVLTF. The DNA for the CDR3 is TGTGCCAGCAGTGAAGGAGGCTCTGGGGCCAACGTCCTGACTTTC.

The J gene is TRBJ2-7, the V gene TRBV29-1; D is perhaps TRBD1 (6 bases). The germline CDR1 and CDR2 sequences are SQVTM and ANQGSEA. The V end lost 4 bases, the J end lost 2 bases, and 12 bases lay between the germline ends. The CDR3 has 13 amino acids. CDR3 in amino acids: CSVAGAQTYEQYF. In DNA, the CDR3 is TGCAGCGTTGCAGGGGCCCAAACCTACGAGCAGTACTTC.

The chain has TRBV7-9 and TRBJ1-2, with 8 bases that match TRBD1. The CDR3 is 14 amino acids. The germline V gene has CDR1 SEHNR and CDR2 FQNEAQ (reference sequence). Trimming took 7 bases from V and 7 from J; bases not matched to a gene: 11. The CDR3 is CASTPTGVPFGYTF. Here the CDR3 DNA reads TGTGCCAGCACCCCGACAGGGGTCCCCTTTGGCTACACCTTC.

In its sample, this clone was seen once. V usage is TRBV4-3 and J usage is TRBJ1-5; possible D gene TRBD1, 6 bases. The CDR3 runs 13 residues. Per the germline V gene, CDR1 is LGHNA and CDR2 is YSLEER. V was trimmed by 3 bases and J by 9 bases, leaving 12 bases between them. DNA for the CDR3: TGCGCCAGCAGCCAGGTCACAGGGAGGCCCCAGCATTTT. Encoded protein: CASSQVTGRPQHF.

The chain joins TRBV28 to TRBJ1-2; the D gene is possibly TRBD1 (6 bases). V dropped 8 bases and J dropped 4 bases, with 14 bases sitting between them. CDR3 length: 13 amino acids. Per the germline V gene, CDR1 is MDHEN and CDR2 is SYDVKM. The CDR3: CASEGRGTYGYTF. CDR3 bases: TGTGCCAGCGAGGGAAGGGGGACCTATGGCTACACCTTC.

DNA for the CDR3: TGCAGCGTTGAAGATGGCGGGAAAAAAGGAAACACCGGGGAGCTGTTTTTT. It is translated as CSVEDGGKKGNTGELFF. The chain employs TRBV29-1 and TRBJ2-2, with D maybe TRBD2 (6 bases). Germline V gene lookup returns CDR1 SQVTM and CDR2 ANQGSEA. The CDR3 sequence is 17 residues long. V was pared by 0 bases and J by 2 bases, with 16 bases between.

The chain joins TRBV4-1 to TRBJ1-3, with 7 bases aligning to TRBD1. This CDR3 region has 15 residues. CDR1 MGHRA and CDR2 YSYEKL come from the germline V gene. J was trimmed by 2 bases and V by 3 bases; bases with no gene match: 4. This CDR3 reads CASSQRQGAGNTIYF. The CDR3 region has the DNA TGCGCCAGCAGCCAGCGACAGGGTGCTGGAAACACCATATATTTT.

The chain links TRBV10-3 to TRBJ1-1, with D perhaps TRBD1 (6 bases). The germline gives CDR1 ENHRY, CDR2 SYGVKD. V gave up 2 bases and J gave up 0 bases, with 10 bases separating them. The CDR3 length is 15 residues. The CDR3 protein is CAISETGIMNTEAFF. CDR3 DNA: TGTGCCATCAGTGAGACAGGGATCATGAACACTGAAGCTTTCTTT.

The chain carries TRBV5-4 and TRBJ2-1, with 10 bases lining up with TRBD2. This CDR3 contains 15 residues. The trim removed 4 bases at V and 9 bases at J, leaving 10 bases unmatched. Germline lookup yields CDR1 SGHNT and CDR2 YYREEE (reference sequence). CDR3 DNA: TGTGCCAGCAGCCCAAGCACTAGCGGGATGGGTGAGCAGTTCTTC. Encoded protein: CASSPSTSGMGEQFF.